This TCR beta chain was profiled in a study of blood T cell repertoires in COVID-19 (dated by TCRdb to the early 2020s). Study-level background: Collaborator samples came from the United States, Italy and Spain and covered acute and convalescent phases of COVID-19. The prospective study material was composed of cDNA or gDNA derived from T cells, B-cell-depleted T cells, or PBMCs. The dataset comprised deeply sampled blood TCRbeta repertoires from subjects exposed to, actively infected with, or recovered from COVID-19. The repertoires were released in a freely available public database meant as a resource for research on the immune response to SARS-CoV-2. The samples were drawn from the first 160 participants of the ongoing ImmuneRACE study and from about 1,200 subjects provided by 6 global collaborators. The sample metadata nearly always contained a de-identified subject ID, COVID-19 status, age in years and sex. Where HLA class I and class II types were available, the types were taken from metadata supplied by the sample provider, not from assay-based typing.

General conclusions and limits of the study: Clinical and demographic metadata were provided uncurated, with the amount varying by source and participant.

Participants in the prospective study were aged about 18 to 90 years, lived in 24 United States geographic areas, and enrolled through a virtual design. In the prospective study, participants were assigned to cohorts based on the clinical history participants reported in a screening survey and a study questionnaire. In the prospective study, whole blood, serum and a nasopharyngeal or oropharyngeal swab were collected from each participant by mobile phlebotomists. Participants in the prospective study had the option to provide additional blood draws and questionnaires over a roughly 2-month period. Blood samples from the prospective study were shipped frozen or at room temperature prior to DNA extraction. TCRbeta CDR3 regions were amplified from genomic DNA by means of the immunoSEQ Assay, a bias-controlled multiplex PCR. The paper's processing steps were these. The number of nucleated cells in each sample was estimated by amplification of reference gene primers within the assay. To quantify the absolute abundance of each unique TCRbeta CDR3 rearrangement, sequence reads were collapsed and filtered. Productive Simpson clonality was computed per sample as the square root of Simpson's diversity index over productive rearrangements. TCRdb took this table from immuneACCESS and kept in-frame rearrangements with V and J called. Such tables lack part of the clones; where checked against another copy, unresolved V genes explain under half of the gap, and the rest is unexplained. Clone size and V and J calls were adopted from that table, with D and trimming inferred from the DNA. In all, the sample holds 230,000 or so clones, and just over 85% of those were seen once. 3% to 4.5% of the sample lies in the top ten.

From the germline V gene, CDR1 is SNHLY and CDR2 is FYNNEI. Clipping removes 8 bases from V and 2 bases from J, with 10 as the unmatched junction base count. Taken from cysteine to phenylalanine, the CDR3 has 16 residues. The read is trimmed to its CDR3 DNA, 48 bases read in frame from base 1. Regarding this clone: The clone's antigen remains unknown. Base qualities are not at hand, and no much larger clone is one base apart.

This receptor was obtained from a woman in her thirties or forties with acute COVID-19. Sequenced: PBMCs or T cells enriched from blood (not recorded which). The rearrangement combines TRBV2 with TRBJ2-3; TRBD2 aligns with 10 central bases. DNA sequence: TGTGCCAGCCGAACTAGCGGGGCCCCTTTCACAGATACGCAGTATTTT. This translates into CASRTSGAPFTDTQYF.